This TCR beta chain is from a study of a mutant IDH1 vaccine in newly diagnosed glioma. At the level of the study: Patients began vaccination 4-6 weeks after radiotherapy alone, or with temozolomide cycles. Visit timing is recorded as week 35 for V12 and week 47 for V13.

The study, taken as a whole, reports: Researchers report vaccine-induced immune responses in over 90% of patients.

To note about this clone: The antigen is undetermined.

Sample time point: week 47, end of study. In every dose of vaccine, 300 ug of mutant IDH1 20-mer peptide was given alongside topical imiquimod. New WHO grade 3 or 4 IDH1-mutant, ATRX-lost astrocytomas were present in all donors. The CDR3 covers 14 residues. V was shortened by 7 bases and J by 1 base, with 13 bases between the two germline ends. The germline V gene has CDR1 MGHDK and CDR2 SYGVNS. Clones were read by immunoSEQ multiplex PCR, and TCRdb kept only the in-frame ones, dropping some. This repertoire shows about 56,000 clones, roughly 76% found once; its top ten account for over 4.5%. The sample in question was PBMCs, obtained from a glioma patient whose treatment included an IDH1 peptide vaccine. The chain recombines TRBV25-1 with TRBJ1-1; D might be TRBD1 (5 bases). This clonotype originated in a man aged 50 or older with glioma. The CDR3 region has the DNA TGTGCCAGCATGTTTAGGACAACGAACACTGAAGCTTTCTTT. The encoded protein is CASMFRTTNTEAFF.